The 17 T cell receptor beta chains reported below all come from one sample, sequenced in a study of CD8+ T cells in alopecia areata. RNA extraction and reverse transcription yielded cDNA as sequencing template. Produced via immunoSEQ multiplex PCR; TCRdb's table is partial and in-frame only. In the table there are around 180,000 clones, around 60% of which are singletons. The treatment is: oral pan-JAK inhibitor, 5-10 mg twice daily. Sequencing used CD4+ T cells sorted from blood, obtained around week 50, from a patient treated with tofacitinib. All receptors derive from a human donor with alopecia areata.

The CDR3 is CASEAGKVWGYTF. CDR3 DNA: TGTGCCTCCGAGGCAGGGAAGGTTTGGGGCTACACCTTC. This chain links TRBV6-5 with TRBJ1-2; possibly TRBD1 for D (5 bases). CDR1 is MNHEY and CDR2 is SVGAGI in the germline V gene. The ends were cut back, 11 bases at V and 8 bases at J, with 21 bases in the middle. The CDR3 totals 13 residues.

This clone has a single count. The rearrangement links TRBV5-4 to TRBJ1-1, with a possible D match to TRBD1 (5 bases). Per germline, CDR1 SGHNT and CDR2 YYREEE (reference sequence). V lost 4 bases to trimming and J lost 4 bases, with 17 bases between them. The CDR3 is 15 residues long. DNA for the CDR3: TGTGCCAGCAGCCGGGACTGGGGAGATGGCACTGAAGCTTTCTTT. It translates to CASSRDWGDGTEAFF. The complete variable domain, with remaining parts taken from reference TRBV5-4 and TRBJ1-1, reads ETGVTQSPTHLIKTRGQQVTLRCSSQSGHNTVSWYQQALGQGPQFIFQYYREEENGRGNFPPRFSGLQFPNYSSELNVNALELDDSALYLCASSRDWGDGTEAFFGQGTRLTVV.

The chain uses TRBV29-1 and TRBJ2-5; D gene unclear. Germline V gives CDR1 SQVTM, CDR2 ANQGSEA. V lost 4 bases, J lost 3 bases, and 12 bases lay in between. This CDR3 region has 13 residues. For the CDR3, the DNA is TGCAGCGTTGCCCGACGGCTCGAAGAGACCCAGTACTTC. This translates into CSVARRLEETQYF.

A few counts support this clone. The chain uses TRBV9 and TRBJ1-2; perhaps TRBD1 as D (5 bases). Germline V lookup: CDR1 SGDLS, CDR2 YYNGEE. This CDR3 comprises 15 residues. V lost 0 bases and J 6 bases, leaving 15 bases between the germline ends. The CDR3 coding sequence is TGTGCCAGCAGCGTAGGCTTACAACAGGCGAATGGCTACACCTTC. It encodes CASSVGLQQANGYTF.

The chain links TRBV4-3 to TRBJ1-2, with D perhaps matching TRBD1 (5 bases). This CDR3 region has 15 residues. CDR1 is LGHNA and CDR2 is YSLEER in the germline V gene. The ends were cut back, 0 bases at V and 2 bases at J, with 10 bases in the middle. The CDR3 loop reads CASSQDGAGNYGYTF. The CDR3, as DNA: TGCGCCAGCAGCCAAGATGGGGCAGGGAACTATGGCTACACCTTC.

This clone appeared a single time. The chain recombines TRBV7-2 with TRBJ2-3, with D possibly TRBD2 on 6 matching bases. V lost 0 bases to trimming and J lost 11 bases, with 15 bases between them. The CDR3 runs 14 residues. In germline, CDR1 is SGHTA, CDR2 FQGNSA. The CDR3 reads CASSLAEASGRQYF. The CDR3 DNA is TGTGCCAGCAGCTTAGCCGAGGCCTCCGGGAGGCAGTATTTT.

Turning to this clone: No conserved phenylalanine or tryptophan ends this CDR3, so it is likely a read error. No DNA is shown, since the ends of the CDR3 on it are uncertain; the CDR3 is the one TCRdb lists. The rearrangement joins TRBV11-3 to TRBJ1-2. Germline CDR1 reads SGHNT; CDR2 reads YENEEA. The CDR3 length equals 12 residues, ends included. The CDR3 reads CASSLVGVRRFN.

The genes are TRBV29-1 and TRBJ1-1, with D possibly matching TRBD1 (6 bases). Trimming took 8 bases from V and 5 from J, leaving 18 bases between them. CDR1 and CDR2 (germline): SQVTM, ANQGSEA. This CDR3 has 13 amino acids. Here the CDR3 DNA reads TGCAGCTCTGCTACAGGGATGGGGACTGAAGCTTTCTTT. Its translation: CSSATGMGTEAFF.

Worth noting for this clone: Distinct nucleotide sequences in the sample also encode this CDR3. The chain combines TRBV2 with TRBJ2-7, with 7 bases lining up with TRBD1. CDR1 is SNHLY, CDR2 FYNNEI, per germline. This CDR3 comprises 12 residues. V was pared by 4 bases and J by 3 bases, with 0 bases of the junction left unmatched. The DNA of the CDR3 is TGTGCCAGCAGTGGGGACAGCTACGAGCAGTACTTC. It is translated as CASSGDSYEQYF.

This clone has more than one count but fewer than ten. The chain couples TRBV29-1 to TRBJ1-1; no clear D. Trimming left V 4 bases short and J 4 bases short, with 10 bases between. Germline V gene lookup returns CDR1 SQVTM and CDR2 ANQGSEA. CDR3 length equals 12 residues. This CDR3 reads CSVVGFSTEAFF. The CDR3 coding sequence is TGCAGCGTTGTGGGGTTTAGCACTGAAGCTTTCTTT.

The rearrangement uses TRBV5-1 and TRBJ2-7; perhaps TRBD2 as D (6 bases). The CDR3 is made up of 16 amino acids. Trimming removed 4 bases at V and 1 base at J, with 18 bases between. Germline lookup yields CDR1 SGHRS and CDR2 YFSETQ. The CDR3 nucleotides read TGCGCCAGCAGCGACGTGGGGAGGAGAATGTCCTACGAGCAGTACTTC. Residues: CASSDVGRRMSYEQYF.

The rearrangement links TRBV29-1 to TRBJ2-2; 8 nucleotides line up with TRBD1. This CDR3 spans 16 amino acids. Germline V gene lookup returns CDR1 SQVTM and CDR2 ANQGSEA. Losses at the gene ends were 7 bases for V and 3 bases for J; bases not matched to a gene: 13. The CDR3 region has the DNA TGCAGCGCCTTGACAGGGGCCGGACCTGACACCGGGGAGCTGTTTTTT. This codes for CSALTGAGPDTGELFF.

Here the CDR3 reads CAWTRTVNEQFF. The CDR3 bases are TGTGCCTGGACTAGGACAGTCAATGAGCAGTTCTTC. The chain combines TRBV30 with TRBJ2-1; D is possibly TRBD1 (6 bases). The length of the CDR3 is 12 residues. V was shortened by 4 bases and J by 6 bases, with 10 bases between the two germline ends. Germline CDR1 GTSNPN, CDR2 SVGIG (reference sequence).

The chain uses TRBV5-6 and TRBJ1-2; TRBD1 agrees at 7 bases. V was pared by 5 bases and J by 4 bases, with 14 bases of the junction left unmatched. Germline assignment: CDR1 SGHDT and CDR2 YYEEEE. The CDR3 contains 16 residues. This chain's CDR3 is CASSPLNRDSVYGYTF. The CDR3 nucleotides read TGTGCCAGCAGTCCCTTGAACCGGGACAGCGTCTATGGCTACACCTTC.

This clone occurred once. V gene TRBV9 combines with J gene TRBJ2-3; D might be TRBD2 (7 bases). Trimming took off 5 bases at V and 2 bases at J, with 18 bases between the two ends. Germline lookup yields CDR1 SGDLS and CDR2 YYNGEE. The CDR3 contains 16 residues. CDR3 coding DNA: TGTGCCAGCAGTTGGGCGGGGGCCGAATCCACAGATACGCAGTATTTT. Amino acids: CASSWAGAESTDTQYF.

A few counts support this clone. The J gene is TRBJ2-5, the V gene TRBV9, with 9 positions matching TRBD2. The CDR3 has 15 residues. CDR1 is SGDLS and CDR2 is YYNGEE in the germline V gene. V lost 2 bases to trimming and J lost 0 bases; unmatched junction nucleotides: 2. CDR3 in amino acids: CASSVTSGYQETQYF. The CDR3 nucleotides are TGTGCCAGCAGCGTGACTAGCGGCTACCAAGAGACCCAGTACTTC.

V is TRBV9 and J is TRBJ1-1; D is possibly TRBD1 (5 bases). The CDR3 is made up of 14 amino acids. Germline V CDR1 and CDR2: SGDLS, YYNGEE. The germline V and J ends were trimmed by 3 bases and 1 base, with 10 bases remaining between them. The DNA for the CDR3 is TGTGCCAGCAGCGCGTTGGGGGGGAACACTGAAGCTTTCTTT. Residues: CASSALGGNTEAFF.